This T cell receptor beta chain was captured in a study of cytomegalovirus exposure and HLA in healthy donors. Germline V gene lookup returns CDR1 LNHDA and CDR2 SQIVND (reference sequence). This CDR3 comprises 13 residues. The V and J ends lost 1 base and 6 bases respectively, with 7 bases between them. 60 Vbeta and 13 Jbeta primers were used in PCR. The repertoire was sequenced with immunoSEQ multiplex PCR; TCRdb's copy has only in-frame clones and lacks some. This sample carries around 150,000 clones, 64% of them seen once, and the ten largest clones take about 2.9%. Of note for this clone: What it recognizes is unknown.

Study results and limitations: Later on, a genetic analysis was performed. It linked a missense variant in DCLRE1C with V- and J-gene trimming of TCR beta. An ancestry cluster, one associated with Asian ancestry, reportedly showed fewer N-insertions than the roughly 670-donor mean in a later analysis.

Input material: PBMCs. The TCR was taken from a woman in her twenties or thirties in good health and CMV-seropositive. The chain couples TRBV19 to TRBJ2-1; D might be TRBD2 (6 bases). The CDR3 spells CASSIGRGNEQFF. The CDR3 nucleotides read TGTGCCAGTAGTATAGGGAGGGGCAATGAGCAGTTCTTC.